This T cell receptor beta chain was captured by sequencing in a study of post-analysis software for immune sequencing data. Study conclusions and caveats: Those with multiple sclerosis, the patient group, showed significantly lower normalized Chao1 diversity than controls. Roughly 5 TRBV segments, TRBV5-6, TRBV5-1 and TRBV20-1 among them, were found more frequent in patients than controls.

With regard to this clonotype: The antigen remains unidentified.

The CDR3 spans 14 residues. CDR1 and CDR2 from the germline V gene are SEHNR and FQNEAQ (reference sequence). V lost 3 bases to trimming and J lost 5 bases, with 14 bases between them. cDNA libraries for TCR beta contained unique molecular identifiers. MiXCR was run by TCRdb on the PCR reads, yielding one entry per CDR3 protein. The sample yields around 200,000 distinct CDR3 sequences, 29% seen once. Sample: blood. The rearrangement joins TRBV7-9 to TRBJ2-7, with D possibly TRBD1 on 6 matching bases. This clonotype was obtained from a girl aged 2-17 years with multiple sclerosis. The CDR3 here is CASSFGEQGDEQYF. CDR3 nucleotides: TGTGCCAGCAGCTTTGGGGAACAGGGAGACGAGCAGTACTTC.